This TCR beta chain emerged from a study of shared clonotypes between healthy human individuals. Whole-study context: Used for every donor were three CD4 naive, three CD4 memory, two CD8 naive and one CD8 memory plate.

Germline values: CDR1 SGHDT, CDR2 YYEEEE. The CDR3 loop spans 15 amino acids. Between the trimmed V and J ends, which lost 4 bases and 9 bases, there was a span of 17 bases. Using immunoSEQ multiplex PCR, the repertoire was profiled, and TCRdb retains in-frame clones only, with some absent. This sample yields some 2,000,000 clones, of which about 95% are seen a single time; 0.9% to 1.3% belongs to the top ten. Selected positively for CCR7 and CD45RO-negative, naive CD8 cells excluded terminally differentiated effector memory CD45RA+ cells. The chain is built from TRBV5-6 and TRBJ1-6; D is ambiguous. This receptor was obtained from a man aged 18 to 29 in good health. Sequences were obtained from naive CD8+ T cells sorted from blood. The CDR3 bases are TGTGCCAGCAGCGAGGTTGGGCCCGTCAGTTCACCCCTCCACTTT. Amino acid sequence: CASSEVGPVSSPLHF.